The 7 T cell receptor beta chains given below trace back to one sample, sequenced in a study of blood T cell repertoires in COVID-19 (dated by TCRdb to 2018 to 2021). The library was obtained by the immunoSEQ multiplex PCR assay. The immuneACCESS repertoire file appears here via TCRdb, limited to in-frame rearrangements. These files lack a portion of the clones; in checked studies, under half of the deficit traces to unresolved V genes, and the cause of the others is not known. This sample gives 250,000 to 350,000 clones in total; roughly 90% of them show up just once. The ten largest account for over 10% of the sample. Sequenced material: peripheral blood. These receptors were collected from a woman in her seventies with COVID-19, enrolled during active disease.

The CDR3 sequence: CASSLYRGEKTEAFF. The CDR3 DNA is TGCGCCAGCAGCTTGTACAGGGGGGAGAAGACTGAAGCTTTCTTT. This chain connects TRBV5-1 to TRBJ1-1; 8 bases line up with TRBD1. This CDR3 spans 15 amino acids. With V trimmed by 1 base and J by 5 bases, 7 bases remained unmatched. Germline assignment: CDR1 SGHRS and CDR2 YFSETQ.

V and J are TRBV19 and TRBJ1-2, with 7 nucleotides matching TRBD1. This CDR3 spans 12 amino acids. The V and J ends lost 3 bases and 8 bases, in that order; junction bases with no gene match: 3. Germline V gene lookup returns CDR1 LNHDA and CDR2 SQIVND (reference sequence). The CDR3, as DNA: TGTGCCAGTAGTATCCAGGGGGACGGCTACACCTTC. Its translation: CASSIQGDGYTF.

The chain joins TRBV6-6 to TRBJ2-1, with a tentative D call TRBD1 (5 bases). Trimming cost V 6 bases and J 3 bases, with 6 bases left between them. This CDR3 spans 12 amino acids. CDR1 is MNHNY, CDR2 SVGAGI, per germline (reference sequence). Here the CDR3 reads CASRDSYNEQFF. In DNA form, the CDR3 reads TGTGCCAGCAGAGACAGCTACAATGAGCAGTTCTTC.

The chain combines TRBV6-5 with TRBJ2-1; D possibly corresponds to TRBD1 (5 bases). The V end lost 4 bases, the J end lost 4 bases, and 17 bases lay between the germline ends. In germline, CDR1 is MNHEY, CDR2 SVGAGI. This CDR3 comprises 16 residues. CDR3 DNA: TGTGCCAGCAGTTCCGGCCTCAGGGCCCCATACAATGAGCAGTTCTTC. Translating it yields CASSSGLRAPYNEQFF.

The chain couples TRBV19 to TRBJ1-1, with no clear D. CDR3 length: 15 residues. V was trimmed by 2 bases and J by 0 bases, leaving 10 bases between them. Germline V gene data show CDR1 as LNHDA and CDR2 as SQIVND (reference sequence). The CDR3 loop reads CASSISDLVNTEAFF. The CDR3 region has the DNA TGTGCCAGTAGTATATCCGATCTAGTGAACACTGAAGCTTTCTTT. Supplemented by reference TRBV19 and TRBJ1-1, the full variable domain reads DGGITQSPKYLFRKEGQNVTLSCEQNLNHDAMYWYRQDPGQGLRLIYYSQIVNDFQKGDIAEGYSVSREKKESFPLTVTSAQKNPTAFYLCASSISDLVNTEAFFGQGTRLTVV.

The chain combines TRBV9 with TRBJ2-2; D is possibly TRBD1 (5 bases). V was pared by 3 bases and J by 4 bases, with 10 bases between. The CDR3 is 14 amino acids. Germline lookup yields CDR1 SGDLS and CDR2 YYNGEE. CDR3 protein: CASSEDITTGELFF. In DNA, the CDR3 is TGTGCCAGCAGCGAGGACATCACCACCGGGGAGCTGTTTTTT.

CDR3 protein: CSVEEEGFYGYTF. The CDR3 DNA reads as TGCAGCGTTGAAGAAGAGGGCTTCTATGGCTACACCTTC. The V and J genes are TRBV29-1 and TRBJ1-2; D is unresolved. The germline V gene has CDR1 SQVTM and CDR2 ANQGSEA. The CDR3 consists of 13 residues. The V gene lost 0 bases and the J gene lost 4 bases, with 9 bases spanning the gap.